This record concerns one T cell receptor beta chain sequence. Antigen unknown. A much larger clone is a single base away; this may be a read error. As originally analysed: Clinicopathological groups differed in CDR3, with these differences serving to build a distant-metastasis classifier for papillary thyroid cancer. TCRdb re-called the PCR reads with MiXCR. The V and J calls were not made by the authors but by TCRdb's processing. The sample includes about 43,000 clones, 3% to 3.5% of them seen just once. The CDR3 is 15 amino acids. Germline CDR1 reads SGHRS; CDR2 reads YFSETQ. The data stem from a study of metastatic and nonmetastatic thyroid tumors. Study results and caveats: The reported finding was significantly higher TCR beta diversity in malignant thyroid tumors relative to benign nodules, in blood and tumor.

No patient had received any treatment before thyroid surgery. Sequenced input: blood. The chain couples TRBV5-1 to TRBJ2-3, with TRBD2 as a possible D gene (6 bases). The source is a female donor with papillary thyroid cancer or a benign thyroid nodule (not recorded which). Some clones in this sample may be carry-over from other donors' samples. The CDR3 spells CSSSPGLSGTDTQYF. DNA for the CDR3: TGCTCCAGCAGCCCGGGACTGTCGGGCACAGATACGCAGTATTTT.